This T cell receptor (beta chain) was identified during a study of T cells in Graves' hyperthyroidism and ophthalmopathy. Study-wide findings and caveats: Ophthalmopathy was predicted by the model a median of approximately 6 months ahead of onset.

Concerning this clonotype itself: The antigen is unknown.

V lost 6 bases and J lost 4, with 15 bases in between. Germline V gene lookup returns CDR1 MNHNS and CDR2 SASEGT. The CDR3 is 14 amino acids. TCR beta CDR3 regions were amplified from RNA transcripts. When the TCR CDR3 underwent first-round RT-PCR, the HTBI primer set was used. TCRdb reanalysed the multiplex PCR reads using MiXCR and keeps one entry per CDR3 protein. Among around 500,000 distinct CDR3 sequences listed, around a fifth were seen once. Sequencing was done on a sample of blood. The rearrangement links TRBV6-1 to TRBJ1-2, with D uncertain. The sequence came from a woman in her 70s with Graves' ophthalmopathy. Written as DNA, the CDR3 is TGTGCCAGCAGCGTCCCGGGAGTACGCTATGGCTACACCTTC. Protein product: CASSVPGVRYGYTF.